This TCR beta chain is drawn from a study of beta chain features in type 1 diabetes. Overall study findings and caveats: A potential influence of HLA type upon TCRB rearrangement remained unresolved herein. Researchers report that Type 1 diabetes patients had moderately but significantly shorter TCRB CDR3s across all four CD4+ subsets. A closer apparent resemblance between naive, central memory and Treg TCRB repertoires was seen in patients than in healthy donors.

Based on CD45RO/CCR7/CD25/CD127/CD95/CD27, CD4+ regulatory, stem cell-like memory, naive and central memory cells were sorted. Turning to this clone: Its antigen is still unknown.

Sequencing targeted expressed TCRB transcripts, as all isolated RNA had been reverse transcribed. Data came from immunoSEQ multiplex PCR; TCRdb stores just in-frame clones and leaves some out. This sample carries around 600,000 clones, around 11% of them seen once, and the ten largest clones take around 0.12%. This sequence was found in a man aged 25 to 40 with type 1 diabetes. The specimen sequenced was naive CD4+ T cells from blood.

The CDR3 sequence is CASSDPPPQRGRGEQFF. CDR3 in DNA: TGTGCCAGCAGCGACCCACCCCCCCAGCGGGGGAGGGGAGAGCAGTTCTTC. The V and J genes are TRBV9 and TRBJ2-1, with 8 bases lining up with TRBD2. Per the germline V gene, CDR1 is SGDLS and CDR2 is YYNGEE. The CDR3 spans 17 residues. The trim removed 3 bases at V and 10 bases at J, leaving 18 bases unmatched.